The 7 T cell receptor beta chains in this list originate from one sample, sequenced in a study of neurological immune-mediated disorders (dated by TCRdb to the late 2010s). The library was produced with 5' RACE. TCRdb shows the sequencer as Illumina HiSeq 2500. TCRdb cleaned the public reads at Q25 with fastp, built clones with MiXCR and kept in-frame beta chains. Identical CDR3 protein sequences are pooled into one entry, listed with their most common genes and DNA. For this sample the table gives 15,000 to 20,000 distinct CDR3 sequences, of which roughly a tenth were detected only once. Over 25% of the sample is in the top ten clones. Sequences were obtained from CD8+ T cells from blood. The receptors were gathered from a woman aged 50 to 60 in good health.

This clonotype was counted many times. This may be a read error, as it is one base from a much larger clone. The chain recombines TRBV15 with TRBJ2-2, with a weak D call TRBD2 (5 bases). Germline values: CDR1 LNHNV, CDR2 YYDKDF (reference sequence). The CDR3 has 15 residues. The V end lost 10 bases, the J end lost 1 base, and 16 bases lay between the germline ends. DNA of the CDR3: TGTGCCAGCAAAGACATGGAGGTGAACACCGGGGAGCTGTTTTTT. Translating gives CASKDMEVNTGELFF.

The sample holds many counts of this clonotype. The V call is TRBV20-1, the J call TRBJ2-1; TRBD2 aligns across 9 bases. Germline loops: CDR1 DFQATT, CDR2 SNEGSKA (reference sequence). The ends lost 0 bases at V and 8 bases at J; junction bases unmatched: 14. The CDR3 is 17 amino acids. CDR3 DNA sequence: TGCAGTGCTAGAGATCTACTCGGGTCGCGGGGGGGCGATGAGCAGTTCTTC. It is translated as CSARDLLGSRGGDEQFF.

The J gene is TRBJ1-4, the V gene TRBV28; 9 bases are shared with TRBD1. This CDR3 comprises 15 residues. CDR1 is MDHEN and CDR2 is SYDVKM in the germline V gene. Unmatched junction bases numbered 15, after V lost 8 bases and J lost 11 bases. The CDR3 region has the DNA TGTGCCAGCTCCCCTCCGGGACAGGGAATTCAGAAACTGTTTTTT. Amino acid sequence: CASSPPGQGIQKLFF.

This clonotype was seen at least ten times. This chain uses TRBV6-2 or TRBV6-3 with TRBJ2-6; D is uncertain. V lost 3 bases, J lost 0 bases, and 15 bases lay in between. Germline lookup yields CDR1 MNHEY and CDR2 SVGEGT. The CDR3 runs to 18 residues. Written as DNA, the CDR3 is TGTGCCAGCAGTTATCGAGACCGGCAAAGCTCTGGGGCCAACGTCCTGACTTTC. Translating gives CASSYRDRQSSGANVLTF.

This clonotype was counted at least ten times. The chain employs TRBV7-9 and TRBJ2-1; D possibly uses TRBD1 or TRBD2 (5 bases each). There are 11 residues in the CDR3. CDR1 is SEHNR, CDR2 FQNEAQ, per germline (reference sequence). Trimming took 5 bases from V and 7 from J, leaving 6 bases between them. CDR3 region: CASSEGNEQFF. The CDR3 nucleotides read TGTGCCAGCAGCGAGGGGAATGAGCAGTTCTTC.

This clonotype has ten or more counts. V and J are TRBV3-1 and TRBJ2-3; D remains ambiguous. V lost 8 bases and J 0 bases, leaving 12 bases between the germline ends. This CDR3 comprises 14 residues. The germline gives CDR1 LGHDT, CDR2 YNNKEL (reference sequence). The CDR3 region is CASGRASSTDTQYF. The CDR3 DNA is TGTGCCAGCGGCCGGGCCTCTAGCACAGATACGCAGTATTTT.

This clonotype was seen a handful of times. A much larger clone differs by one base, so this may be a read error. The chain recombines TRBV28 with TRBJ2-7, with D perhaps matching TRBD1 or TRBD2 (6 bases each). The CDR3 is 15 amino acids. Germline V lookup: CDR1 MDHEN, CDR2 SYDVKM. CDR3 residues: CVSSPYVGGPYEQYF. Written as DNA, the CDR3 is TGTGTCAGCAGCCCATATGTAGGGGGGCCCTACGAGCAGTACTTC.